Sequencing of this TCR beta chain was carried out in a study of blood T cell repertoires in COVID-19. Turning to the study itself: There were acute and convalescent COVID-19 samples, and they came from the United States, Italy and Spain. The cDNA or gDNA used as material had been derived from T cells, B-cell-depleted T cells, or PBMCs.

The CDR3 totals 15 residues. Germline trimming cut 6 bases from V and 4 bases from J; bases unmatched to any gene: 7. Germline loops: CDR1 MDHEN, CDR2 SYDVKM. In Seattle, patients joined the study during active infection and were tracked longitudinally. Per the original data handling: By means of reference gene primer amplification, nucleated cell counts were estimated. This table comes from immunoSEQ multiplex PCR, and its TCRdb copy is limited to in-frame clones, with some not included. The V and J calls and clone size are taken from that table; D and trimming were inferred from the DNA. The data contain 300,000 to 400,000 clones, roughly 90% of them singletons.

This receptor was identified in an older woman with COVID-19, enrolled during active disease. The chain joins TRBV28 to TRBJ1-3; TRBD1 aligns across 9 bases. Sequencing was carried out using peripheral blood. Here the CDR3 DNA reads TGTGCCAGCAGCACAGGGGGCCGGAAGGGAAACACCATATATTTT. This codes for CASSTGGRKGNTIYF.